The 26 T cell receptor beta chains below all came from one sample that was sequenced in a study of T cell responses to AZD1222 COVID-19 vaccine. TCRdb's table, derived via immunoSEQ multiplex PCR, lists solely in-frame clones and lacks some. The sample lists around 140,000 clones, 90% to 95% occurring once. The sequencing here drew on peripheral blood, taken 28 days after the second AZD1222 dose. The receptors shown here come from an adult who received the AZD1222 COVID-19 vaccine.

This chain joins TRBV5-5 and TRBJ2-3; 9 bases agree with TRBD2. The CDR3 length is 15 residues. V gave up 6 bases and J gave up 1 base; unmatched junction bases: 6. The germline V gene encodes CDR1 SGHKS and CDR2 YYEKEE (reference sequence). CDR3 sequence reads: CASNPLAGRTDTQYF. As DNA, the CDR3 is TGTGCCAGCAACCCTCTAGCGGGACGCACAGATACGCAGTATTTT.

The rearrangement uses TRBV7-2 and TRBJ1-1; D possibly corresponds to TRBD1 (6 bases). Germline V gene data show CDR1 as SGHTA and CDR2 as FQGNSA. This CDR3 contains 13 residues. Trimming removed 2 bases at V and 3 bases at J, with 7 bases between. The CDR3 DNA sequence: TGTGCCAGCAGCTTACAGGGGTACACTGAAGCTTTCTTT. Translation gives CASSLQGYTEAFF.

The genes are TRBV18 and TRBJ2-3; tentatively, D is TRBD2 (6 bases). The CDR3 consists of 15 residues. The germline V gene encodes CDR1 KGHSH and CDR2 LQKENI. With 3 bases removed from V and 2 bases from J, the gap between germline ends came to 12 bases. The CDR3 loop reads CASSPGRGPTDTQYF. DNA of the CDR3: TGTGCCAGCTCACCGGGGCGGGGCCCCACAGATACGCAGTATTTT.

The gene calls are TRBV29-1 and TRBJ1-2; D gene ambiguous. The germline CDR1 and CDR2 sequences are SQVTM and ANQGSEA. This CDR3 is 9 amino acids long. The CDR3 loop reads CSVEYGYTF. CDR3 sequence (DNA): TGCTCCGTGGAATATGGCTACACCTTC.

V usage is TRBV5-6 and J usage is TRBJ2-5; 7 nucleotides line up with TRBD2. The CDR3 runs to 16 residues. Per the germline V gene, CDR1 is SGHDT and CDR2 is YYEEEE. The trim removed 4 bases at V and 3 bases at J, leaving 12 bases unmatched. CDR3 loop: CASSPSRGTQEETQYF. Written as DNA, the CDR3 is TGTGCCAGCAGCCCCTCGCGGGGGACTCAAGAAGAGACCCAGTACTTC.

V and J are TRBV7-9 and TRBJ1-2; 8 bases map to TRBD1. CDR3 length: 15 amino acids. Germline CDR1 reads SEHNR; CDR2 reads FQNEAQ (reference sequence). The ends lost 4 bases at V and 3 bases at J; junction bases unmatched: 7. In nucleotides, the CDR3 is TGTGCCAGCAGCTCCGGACAGGGAACCTACTATGGCTACACCTTC. Translation gives CASSSGQGTYYGYTF.

V is TRBV29-1 and J is TRBJ2-1; D may be TRBD1 or TRBD2 (5 bases each). V was shortened by 6 bases and J by 1 base, with 16 bases between the two germline ends. Germline CDR1 SQVTM, CDR2 ANQGSEA. CDR3 length: 15 amino acids. The DNA for the CDR3 is TGCAGCGTGGGCCGTTGGGGGAGATCCTACAATGAGCAGTTCTTC. Protein product: CSVGRWGRSYNEQFF.

This rearrangement joins TRBV28 to TRBJ2-1, with 11 bases that match TRBD2. The CDR3 sequence is 14 residues long. The J segment lost 12 bases and the V segment lost 5 bases, leaving 9 bases of the junction unmatched. The germline CDR1 and CDR2 sequences are MDHEN and SYDVKM. The CDR3 protein is CASSTPGLAVLQFF. DNA of the CDR3: TGTGCCAGCAGTACTCCGGGACTAGCGGTACTGCAGTTCTTC.

This clone appeared a single time. This rearrangement joins TRBV6-5 to TRBJ2-7; 7 bases map to TRBD1. The CDR3 is 15 amino acids. Unmatched junction bases numbered 9, after V lost 6 bases and J lost 1 base. Germline lookup yields CDR1 MNHEY and CDR2 SVGAGI. Here the CDR3 reads CASSRERQGSYEQYF. As DNA, the CDR3 is TGTGCCAGCAGCCGAGAAAGACAGGGTTCCTACGAGCAGTACTTC.

The V call is TRBV24-1, the J call TRBJ2-6, with 9 bases lining up with TRBD1. V was clipped by 8 bases and J by 3 bases; unmatched bases: 10. This CDR3 has 17 residues. Germline lookup yields CDR1 KGHDR and CDR2 SFDVKD. The CDR3 loop is CATTRVTGGNGANVLTF. The DNA for the CDR3 is TGTGCCACCACAAGAGTGACAGGGGGAAATGGGGCCAACGTCCTGACTTTC.

The gene calls are TRBV6-5 and TRBJ1-1; maybe TRBD1 (6 bases). Germline assignment: CDR1 MNHEY and CDR2 SVGAGI. CDR3 length equals 13 residues. With 6 bases removed from V and 8 bases from J, the gap between germline ends came to 16 bases. The CDR3 bases are TGTGCCAGCAGCGAGACCCGGGGGCTAGAAGCTTTCTTT. Protein product: CASSETRGLEAFF.

J is TRBJ1-4 and V is TRBV12-3 or TRBV12-4; 9 bases align to TRBD1. The CDR3 spans 13 residues. Trimming cost V 10 bases and J 8 bases; bases outside gene matches: 8. The CDR3 spells CATGQQGAEKLFF. The CDR3 nucleotides are TGTGCCACAGGTCAACAGGGGGCGGAAAAACTGTTTTTT.

This rearrangement joins TRBV6-5 to TRBJ1-5; a weak D match, TRBD1 (5 bases). The CDR3 loop spans 15 amino acids. Per the germline V gene, CDR1 is MNHEY and CDR2 is SVGAGI. Trimming left V 7 bases short and J 5 bases short, with 18 bases between. As DNA, the CDR3 is TGTGCCAGCACCAGACAGCTCGCGCCGTATCAGCCCCAGCATTTT. Translated: CASTRQLAPYQPQHF.

V is TRBV7-9 and J is TRBJ2-7; 9 bases agree with TRBD2. Germline CDR1 SEHNR, CDR2 FQNEAQ (reference sequence). The CDR3 has 15 amino acids. J lost 5 bases, V lost 3 bases, and 8 bases had no gene match. DNA for the CDR3: TGTGCCAGCAGCTTGGGGGCGGGAGGGTACAACGAGCAGTACTTC. Its translation: CASSLGAGGYNEQYF.

The rearrangement links TRBV27 to TRBJ2-1; TRBD2 agrees at 8 bases. CDR1 and CDR2 from the germline V gene are MNHEY and SMNVEV (reference sequence). There are 16 residues in the CDR3. The ends lost 0 bases at V and 6 bases at J; junction bases unmatched: 7. DNA of the CDR3: TGTGCCAGCAGTTTATCGTCCAGCGGGAGCGGCAATGAGCAGTTCTTC. Its translation: CASSLSSSGSGNEQFF.

This chain joins TRBV2 and TRBJ1-3, with a weak D call TRBD1 (5 bases). The ends were cut back, 4 bases at V and 0 bases at J, with 13 bases in the middle. The CDR3 is 16 amino acids. CDR1 is SNHLY and CDR2 is FYNNEI in the germline V gene. In DNA form, the CDR3 reads TGTGCCAGCAGTGGTGACAGCCTATACTCTGGAAACACCATATATTTT. Translated, it gives CASSGDSLYSGNTIYF.

In this sample, this clone turned up a few times. The chain is built from TRBV11-3 and TRBJ2-5; D call uncertain. CDR3 length: 13 residues. Deletions cut 5 bases from V and 3 bases from J, with 10 bases between. Germline CDR1 SGHNT, CDR2 YENEEA. This CDR3 is CASSRVQKETQYF. As DNA, the CDR3 is TGTGCCAGCAGCCGCGTTCAGAAAGAGACCCAGTACTTC.

The gene calls are TRBV20-1 and TRBJ2-1; maybe TRBD2 (6 bases). The CDR3 extends over 14 amino acids. Germline V gene data show CDR1 as DFQATT and CDR2 as SNEGSKA (reference sequence). Trimming shortened V by 3 bases and J by 7 bases, and 16 bases separated the two germline ends. DNA of the CDR3: TGCAGTGCTAGTAGCGGCAGCGGCCCTAATGAGCAGTTCTTC. Encoded protein: CSASSGSGPNEQFF.

The rearrangement links TRBV5-1 to TRBJ1-1; D perhaps matches TRBD1 (5 bases). Trimming left V 2 bases short and J 0 bases short, with 8 bases between. This CDR3 is built from 14 residues. Germline V CDR1 and CDR2: SGHRS, YFSETQ. CDR3: CASSFFRVNTEAFF. Written as DNA, the CDR3 is TGCGCCAGCAGCTTCTTCAGGGTGAACACTGAAGCTTTCTTT.

The chain is built from TRBV7-8 and TRBJ2-7, with 9 bases that match TRBD1. CDR3 size: 14 residues. V lost 0 bases and J lost 4; bases outside the gene matches: 1. Germline V CDR1 and CDR2: SGHVS, FQNEAQ. The chain's CDR3 is CASSLAGQGYEQYF. CDR3 DNA sequence: TGTGCCAGCAGCTTAGCCGGACAGGGGTACGAGCAGTACTTC.

In DNA, the CDR3 is TGTGCCACCAGCAGAGATAGGGACTTATCCGGGGAGCTGTTTTTT. This codes for CATSRDRDLSGELFF. This chain connects TRBV15 to TRBJ2-2; D might be TRBD2 (6 bases). V lost 0 bases to trimming and J lost 6 bases, with 11 bases between them. Germline V gives CDR1 LNHNV, CDR2 YYDKDF (reference sequence). The CDR3 loop spans 15 amino acids. Complete variable domain (other parts from reference TRBV15 and TRBJ2-2): DAMVIQNPRYQVTQFGKPVTLSCSQTLNHNVMYWYQQKSSQAPKLLFHYYDKDFNNEADTPDNFQSRRPNTSFCFLDIRSPGLGDTAMYLCATSRDRDLSGELFFGEGSRLTVL.

The chain uses TRBV24-1 and TRBJ2-7; TRBD1 aligns across 7 bases. The J segment lost 6 bases and the V segment lost 5 bases, leaving 6 bases of the junction unmatched. Germline V gene lookup returns CDR1 KGHDR and CDR2 SFDVKD. The CDR3 is 13 residues long. The CDR3 loop is CATSGDSPTEQYF. CDR3 bases: TGTGCCACCAGTGGGGACAGCCCTACCGAGCAGTACTTC.

About this clone: A read error may account for a junction end that differs from germline. CDR3 nucleotide sequence: TGTGCCAGTATTCGCCCCTTACGCGGATCGTCCTATGAGCAGTACTTC. It yields the protein CASIRPLRGSSYEQYF. This chain links TRBV19 with TRBJ2-7; D is unclear. The CDR3 is 16 residues long. Germline CDR1 is LNHDA and CDR2 is SQIVND (reference sequence). Full variable domain (missing parts from reference TRBV19 and TRBJ2-7): DGGITQSPKYLFRKEGQNVTLSCEQNLNHDAMYWYRQDPGQGLRLIYYSQIVNDFQKGDIAEGYSVSREKKESFPLTVTSAQKNPTAFYLCASIRPLRGSSYEQYFGPGTRLTVT.

About this clone: Relative to the germline gene, one junction end is altered; a read error may explain this. The chain is built from TRBV3-1 (or the pseudogene TRBV3-2) and TRBJ1-2; D uncertain. The CDR3 spans 17 residues. CDR1 LGHDT and CDR2 YNNKEL come from the germline V gene (reference sequence). The CDR3 coding sequence is TGTGCCGGCAGCCCGCGAGGCAGGCCCACACCAAGCTATGGCTACACCTTC. Translation: CAGSPRGRPTPSYGYTF.

The rearrangement joins TRBV6-4 to TRBJ1-1; tentative D call: TRBD1 (6 bases). Deletions cut 3 bases from V and 5 bases from J, with 13 bases between. From germline, CDR1 is MRHNA and CDR2 SNTAGT. The CDR3 has 14 residues. CDR3: CASSENRARTEAFF. CDR3 in DNA: TGTGCCAGCAGTGAAAACAGGGCTAGAACTGAAGCTTTCTTT.

This rearrangement joins TRBV5-6 to TRBJ2-7, with D possibly being TRBD1 (6 bases). Germline V gives CDR1 SGHDT, CDR2 YYEEEE. The CDR3 contains 15 residues. The V end lost 1 base, the J end lost 3 bases, and 14 bases lay between the germline ends. Here the CDR3 reads CASSLSGTPGYEQYF. Here the CDR3 DNA reads TGTGCCAGCAGCTTGAGTGGGACACCGGGCTACGAGCAGTACTTC.